A selection of T cell receptor beta chains follows, all from one sample in a study of shared clonotypes between healthy human individuals. The protocol was immunoSEQ multiplex PCR, while the TCRdb copy is restricted to in-frame clones and leaves out a portion. Of some 2,500,000 clones listed, less than 95% are singletons. Sequenced input: naive CD4+ T cells from PBMCs. Source of these receptors: a man between 18 and 29 years old in good health. Some clones in this sample may be carry-over from other donors' samples. The CDR3 runs from the conserved cysteine through the conserved F or W. A D gene is named only where the DNA matches it firmly. Part of the rows lack a size; the others show once, few, many or a class for expanded clones.

d_gene,abundance,v_gene,j_gene,CDR3nt,CDR3aa
-,-,TRBV2,TRBJ2-7,TGTGCCAGCAGTGGACAGAGGGCCTCCTACGAGCAGTACTTC,CASSGQRASYEQYF
-,-,TRBV5-4,TRBJ1-5,TGTGCCAGCAGCAGATGGACAAGGGCTGGGAATCAGCCCCAGCATTTT,CASSRWTRAGNQPQHF
-,-,TRBV2,TRBJ1-5,TGTGCCAGCAAGGAGGTAGAGGGTCGGAATCAGCCCCAGCATTTT,CASKEVEGRNQPQHF
TRBD2,once,TRBV12-5,TRBJ2-1,TGTGCTAGTGGTTTGGTAAAATGGGGACTAGCGGGAGGCTTCTCCTACAATGAGCAGTTCTTC,CASGLVKWGLAGGFSYNEQFF
-,-,TRBV9,TRBJ2-2,TGTGCCAGCAGCGAGATAAAGGGCGGGGAGCTGTTTTTT,CASSEIKGGELFF
-,-,TRBV7-2,TRBJ2-5,TGTGCCAGCAGCCTGCCCGGGGGCGAAGAGACCCAGTACTTC,CASSLPGGEETQYF
-,-,TRBV6-5,TRBJ2-1,TGTGCCAGCAGTTACGACCACGGGGGCAATGAGCAGTTCTTC,CASSYDHGGNEQFF
-,-,TRBV27,TRBJ2-6,TGTGCCAGCAGTTTTGCGGGCTCGGGGGCCAACGTCCTGACTTTC,CASSFAGSGANVLTF
TRBD2,-,TRBV28,TRBJ2-2,TGTGCCAGCAAGGGGCAGCGGGAGAAGGGCGGGGAGCTGTTTTTT,CASKGQREKGGELFF
-,-,TRBV2,TRBJ1-1,TGTGCCAGCACTGGGTGGAACACTGAAGCTTTCTTT,CASTGWNTEAFF
-,-,TRBV28,TRBJ1-1,TGTGCCAGCAGTTTTAGGGGGGATGGGACGGAGGTTGAAGCTTTCTTT,CASSFRGDGTEVEAFF
-,-,TRBV6-6,TRBJ2-2,TGTGCCAGCAGTTATTGGGGCAAGAACACCGGGGAGCTGTTTTTT,CASSYWGKNTGELFF
-,-,TRBV5-1,TRBJ1-5,TGCGCCAGCAGGAGGGGGGAGGAACAGCCCCAGCATTTT,CASRRGEEQPQHF
TRBD1,-,TRBV10-3,TRBJ1-1,TGTGCCATCAGTGAGGGGACAGGGAAAAATGAAGCTTTCTTT,CAISEGTGKNEAFF
TRBD2,-,TRBV18,TRBJ2-1,TGTGCCAGCTCACCCCCGGGAGGATTGCTCTACAATGAGCAGTTCTTC,CASSPPGGLLYNEQFF
-,-,TRBV6-6,TRBJ2-7,TGTGCCAGCCTCCCCCCCAGGGCACCCTACGAGCAGTACTTC,CASLPPRAPYEQYF
-,-,TRBV29-1,TRBJ2-7,TGCAGCGTCGTAGGGGGGGCCTACGAGCAGTACTTC,CSVVGGAYEQYF
TRBD1,-,TRBV25-1,TRBJ2-7,TGTGCCAGCAGTGAAGCCGGGACAGGGGGGGTCTACGAGCAGTACTTC,CASSEAGTGGVYEQYF
TRBD1,-,TRBV18,TRBJ2-7,TGTGCCAGCTCACCACGGGACAGGTCCTACGAGCAGTACTTC,CASSPRDRSYEQYF
-,-,TRBV6-1,TRBJ1-2,TGTGCCAGCCTTTTAATTTTGACAGGAGATTATGGCTACACCTTC,CASLLILTGDYGYTF
-,-,TRBV6-6,TRBJ1-2,TGTGCCAGCAGTTCGACAGGAGTCTATGGCTACACCTTC,CASSSTGVYGYTF
-,-,TRBV27,TRBJ1-1,TGTGCCAGCAGTTTACGCCCGAACACTGAAGCTTTCTTT,CASSLRPNTEAFF
-,-,TRBV7-2,TRBJ1-5,TGTGCCAGCAGCTTACTCACAGCAAATCAGCCCCAGCATTTT,CASSLLTANQPQHF
-,once,TRBV5-1,TRBJ2-3,TGCGCCAGCAGCTTGGCGCGGACCCTGTACACAGATACGCAGTATTTT,CASSLARTLYTDTQYF
TRBD1,-,TRBV28,TRBJ1-2,TGTGCCAGCAGTTCCGCTTCGACAGGGGGCCATGGCTACACCTTC,CASSSASTGGHGYTF
TRBD1,-,TRBV7-3,TRBJ2-3,TGTGCCAGCTCAGGGGGCAGCACAGATACGCAGTATTTT,CASSGGSTDTQYF
TRBD2,-,TRBV11-2,TRBJ2-1,TGTGCCAGCAGCTCAAGGACTAGCAGTGGCTTCGATGAGCAGTTCTTC,CASSSRTSSGFDEQFF
-,-,TRBV5-1,TRBJ2-7,TGCGCCAGCAGCTTGGACAGGGAAGCCTGGGAGCAGTACTTC,CASSLDREAWEQYF
TRBD1,-,TRBV27,TRBJ1-5,TGTGCCAGCAGTCAGGACAGGCGGGGGGGCAATCAGCCCCAGCATTTT,CASSQDRRGGNQPQHF
-,-,TRBV28,TRBJ1-2,TGTGCCAGCAGTCCTGGGACATTGGATGGCTACACCTTC,CASSPGTLDGYTF
-,-,TRBV6-1,TRBJ2-7,TGTGCCAGCAGGGGCGGCTCCTACGAGCAGTACTTC,CASRGGSYEQYF
-,once,TRBV6-5,TRBJ1-1,TGTGCCAGCAGTTCAACGGGGACGTATCGGAACACTGAAGCTTTCTTT,CASSSTGTYRNTEAFF
-,-,TRBV5-6,TRBJ2-5,TGTGCCAGCAGTACTGGAACCGACCGTCGGGGGGCGACCCAGTACTTC,CASSTGTDRRGATQYF
TRBD2,-,TRBV6-5,TRBJ2-7,TGTGCCAGCAGTCTGGGGGGGGAGCAGTACTTC,CASSLGGEQYF
TRBD2,-,TRBV27,TRBJ2-7,TGTGCCAGCAGTTCGTCCCCGGATTCGTTGGCGGGAGGGTGGTCCTACGAGCAGTACTTC,CASSSSPDSLAGGWSYEQYF
-,-,TRBV11-3,TRBJ2-2,TGTGCCAGCAGCGGTAGGGGCGGGATGACCGGGGAGCTGTTTTTT,CASSGRGGMTGELFF
TRBD2,-,TRBV10-3,TRBJ2-1,TGTGCCATCAACTCGGGTAGCGGGACAACGGGCAGCTCCTACAATGAGCAGTTCTTC,CAINSGSGTTGSSYNEQFF
-,few,TRBV2,TRBJ1-1,TGTGCCAGCACGATTAACACTGAAGCTTTCTTT,CASTINTEAFF
-,-,TRBV6-1,TRBJ2-7,TGTGCCAGCAGTGAAGGAGGGGTCTACGAGCAGTACTTC,CASSEGGVYEQYF
TRBD2,-,TRBV7-8,TRBJ2-7,TGTGCCAGCAGCCGCGCGACTAGCGGAGCCTACGAGCAGTACTTC,CASSRATSGAYEQYF
TRBD1,-,TRBV5-1,TRBJ2-2,TGCGCCAGCAGCGCCGGGACAGTGAACACCGGGGAGCTGTTTTTT,CASSAGTVNTGELFF
-,-,TRBV6-1,TRBJ1-6,TGTGCCAGCAGGGAAACGACCGGGACGCCAACTTCACCCCTCCACTTT,CASRETTGTPTSPLHF
-,-,TRBV6-5,TRBJ1-2,TGTGCCAGCAGTTATATGGGGGAAGGCTACACCTTC,CASSYMGEGYTF
-,once,TRBV28,TRBJ2-5,TGTGCCAGCAGCCACTTCCGACGGGGCCGCGGGGAGACCCAGTACTTC,CASSHFRRGRGETQYF
TRBD2,-,TRBV9,TRBJ2-5,TGTGCCAGCAGCGTAGCTAGCGGGAGTGAGACCCAGTACTTC,CASSVASGSETQYF
TRBD1,-,TRBV6-5,TRBJ2-7,TGTGCCAGCAGTTACACCGGGACAGCGTACTACGAGCAGTACTTC,CASSYTGTAYYEQYF
-,-,TRBV7-6,TRBJ2-3,TGTGCCAGCAGCCTCGGACTCACAGATACGCAGTATTTT,CASSLGLTDTQYF
TRBD1,-,TRBV2,TRBJ2-1,TGTGCCAGCAGCATCCGGGACAGAGGGTTCTTC,CASSIRDRGFF